The following is a TCR beta chain sequence with its context. Its antigen is not known. The data stem from a study of cytomegalovirus exposure and HLA in healthy donors. Study-level results: Trimming of TCR beta V- and J-genes showed a link, identified in a later analysis, to a missense DCLRE1C variant. An apparent linkage of common viral pathogens to several of the most significant clusters emerged in a later analysis.

The CDR3 consists of 12 residues. From germline, CDR1 is GTSNPN and CDR2 SVGIG (reference sequence). The PCR made use of 60 Vbeta and 13 Jbeta primers. This table comes from immunoSEQ multiplex PCR, and its TCRdb copy is limited to in-frame clones, with some not included. The sample includes 150,000 to 200,000 clones, approximately 71% of them seen just once. This sequence originates from a girl between 10 and 17 years old in good health and CMV-seronegative. V usage is TRBV30 and J usage is TRBJ2-5; tentative D call: TRBD1 (6 bases). The better agreement between TRBJ2-7 and the DNA end casts doubt on the J call. Sequencing was carried out using PBMCs. CDR3 nucleotide sequence: TGTGCCTGGTCCGGGACAAATTACGAGCAGTACTTC. Its translation is CAWSGTNYEQYF.